Listed here is a single T cell receptor (beta chain). The data belong to a study of blood T cell repertoires in COVID-19. Study in general: The United States, Italy and Spain supplied acute and convalescent COVID-19 samples.

Original processing notes: Estimation of nucleated cell counts was performed using reference gene primer amplification. Data came from immunoSEQ multiplex PCR; TCRdb stores just in-frame clones and leaves some out. The D gene and trimming were derived from the DNA, and the V and J assignments and clone size from that table. Among over 200,000 clones, around 86% were seen once, and the ten largest hold 15%. The recovered donors of Cohort 3 showed two negative PCRs, clearance, or symptom resolution. The source is a man between 18 and 35 years old who had recovered from COVID-19. Sequenced input: PBMCs or T cells enriched from blood (not recorded which).

The CDR3 DNA reads as TGTGCCAGCAGCCAACCCGAAGGGTCAAAGGCGGGACAGGGGCATCAGCCCCAGCATTTT. It specifies CASSQPEGSKAGQGHQPQHF. The rearrangement joins TRBV3-1 (or the pseudogene TRBV3-2) to TRBJ1-5, with TRBD1 matching over 10 bases. V was clipped by 2 bases and J by 5 bases; unmatched bases: 18. The germline gives CDR1 LGHDT, CDR2 YNNKEL (reference sequence). The CDR3 length is 20 residues.